This note documents a single T cell receptor (beta chain) sequence. The V and J ends lost 3 bases and 1 base respectively, with 12 bases between them. This CDR3 comprises 15 residues. The germline gives CDR1 SGHDN, CDR2 FVKESK. Profiled with immunoSEQ multiplex PCR; TCRdb holds only in-frame clones, not every one. The sample contains fewer than 2,500 clones, roughly 69% of which appear only once. This sample is part of a study of circulating tumor DNA in untreated peripheral T-cell lymphoma. This clonotype was sampled from a human donor with peripheral T-cell lymphoma. V and J are TRBV14 and TRBJ2-5, with D tentatively TRBD1 (5 bases). Sequencing was carried out using tumor tissue. CDR3 bases: TGTGCCAGCAGCCACGGCTTTAGGGGCCAAGAGACCCAGTACTTC. Residues: CASSHGFRGQETQYF.